This T cell receptor beta chain came from a study of blood T cell repertoires in COVID-19. Looking at the study overall: Italy, Spain and the United States were the sources of the convalescent and acute COVID-19 samples.

V lost 1 base and J lost 2, with 5 bases in between. Germline V gene lookup returns CDR1 SGHVS and CDR2 FQNEAQ. This CDR3 has 13 amino acids. Everyone who took part was roughly 18 to 90 years old, and they came from 24 US areas. Participant reports of clinical history set cohort assignment. Methods used by the authors: From reference gene primer amplification, estimates of nucleated cell counts were derived. Repertoires were generated with immunoSEQ multiplex PCR, while TCRdb's copy carries only in-frame clones and drops some. That table gives V, J and clone size, and the DNA gave D and trimming. This table holds tens of thousands of clones, 65% to 85% found once.

J is TRBJ1-2 and V is TRBV7-8; D remains unclear. The sequence came from a woman aged 40 to 55 with acute COVID-19. The specimen sequenced was PBMCs or T cells enriched from blood (not recorded which). CDR3 sequence: CASSLDSNYGYTF. The CDR3, as DNA: TGTGCCAGCAGCTTAGACTCGAACTATGGCTACACCTTC. The whole variable domain, remainder taken from reference TRBV7-8 and TRBJ1-2, is GAGVSQSPRYKVAKRGQDVALRCDPISGHVSLFWYQQALGQGPEFLTYFQNEAQLDKSGLPSDRFFAERPEGSVSTLKIQRTQQEDSAVYLCASSLDSNYGYTFGSGTRLTVV.